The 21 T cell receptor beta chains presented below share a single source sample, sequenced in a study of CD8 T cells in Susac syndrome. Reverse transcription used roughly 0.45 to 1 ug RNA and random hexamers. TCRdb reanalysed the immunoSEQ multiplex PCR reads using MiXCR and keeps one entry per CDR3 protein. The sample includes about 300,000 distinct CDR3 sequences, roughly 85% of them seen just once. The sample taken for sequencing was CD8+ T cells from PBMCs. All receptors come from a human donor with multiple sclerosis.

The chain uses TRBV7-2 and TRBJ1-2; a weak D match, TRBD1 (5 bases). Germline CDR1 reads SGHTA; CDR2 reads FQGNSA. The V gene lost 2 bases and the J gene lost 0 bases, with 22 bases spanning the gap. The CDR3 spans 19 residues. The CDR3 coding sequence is TGTGCCAGCAGCTTATCCTACCCCGCCCTCGACAGCTCTAACTATGGCTACACCTTC. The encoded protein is CASSLSYPALDSSNYGYTF.

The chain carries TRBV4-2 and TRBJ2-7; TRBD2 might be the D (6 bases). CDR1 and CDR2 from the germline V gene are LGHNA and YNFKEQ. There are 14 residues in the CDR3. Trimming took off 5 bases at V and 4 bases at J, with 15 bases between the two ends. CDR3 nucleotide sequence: TGTGCCAGCAGCGACCGGGACTCCACGTACGAGCAGTACTTC. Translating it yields CASSDRDSTYEQYF.

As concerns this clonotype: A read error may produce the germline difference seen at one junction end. The CDR3 region has the DNA TGTGCCAGCAGTTTGCCCCAGTCCTCCCACAATGAGCAGTTCTTC. Its protein is CASSLPQSSHNEQFF. The V and J genes are TRBV12-3 or TRBV12-4 and TRBJ2-1; D gene unclear. The CDR3 sequence is 15 residues long.

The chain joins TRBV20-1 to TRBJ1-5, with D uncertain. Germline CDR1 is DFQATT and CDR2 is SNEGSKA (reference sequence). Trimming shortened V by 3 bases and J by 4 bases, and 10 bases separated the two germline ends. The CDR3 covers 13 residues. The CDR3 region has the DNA TGCAGTGCTAGCGACAAGCCAAATCAGCCCCAGCATTTT. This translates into CSASDKPNQPQHF.

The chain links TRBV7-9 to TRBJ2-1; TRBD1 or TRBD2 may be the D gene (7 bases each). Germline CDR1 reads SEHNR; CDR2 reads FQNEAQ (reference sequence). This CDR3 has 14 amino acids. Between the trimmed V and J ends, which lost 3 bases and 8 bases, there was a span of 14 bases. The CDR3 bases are TGTGCCAGCAGCTTTTCCCAGGGGGGGGATGAGCAGTTCTTC. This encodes CASSFSQGGDEQFF.

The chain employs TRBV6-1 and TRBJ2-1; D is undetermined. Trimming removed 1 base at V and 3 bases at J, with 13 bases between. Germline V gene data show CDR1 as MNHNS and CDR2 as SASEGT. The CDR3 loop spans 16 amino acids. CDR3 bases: TGTGCCAGCAGTGAAGTCGACGACCTGGACTACAATGAGCAGTTCTTC. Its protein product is CASSEVDDLDYNEQFF.

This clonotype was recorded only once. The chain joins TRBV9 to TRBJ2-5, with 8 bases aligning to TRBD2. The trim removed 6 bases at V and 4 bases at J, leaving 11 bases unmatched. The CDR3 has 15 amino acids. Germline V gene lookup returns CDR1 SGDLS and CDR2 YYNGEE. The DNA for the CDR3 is TGTGCCAGCACCCAGGGAGCGGGAGTTGTAGAGACCCAGTACTTC. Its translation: CASTQGAGVVETQYF.

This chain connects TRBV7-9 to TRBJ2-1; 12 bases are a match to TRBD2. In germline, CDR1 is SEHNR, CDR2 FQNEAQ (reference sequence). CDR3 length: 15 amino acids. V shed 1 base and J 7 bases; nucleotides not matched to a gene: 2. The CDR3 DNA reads TGTGCCAGCAGCTTAGTCCTAGCGGGAGGGAATGAGCAGTTCTTC. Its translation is CASSLVLAGGNEQFF.

CDR3 protein: CASSLTIGDPDTQYF. DNA of the CDR3: TGTGCCAGCAGTCTCACAATTGGGGACCCAGATACGCAGTATTTT. This chain links TRBV27 with TRBJ2-3, with D possibly being TRBD1 or TRBD2 (5 bases each). CDR1 and CDR2 from the germline V gene are MNHEY and SMNVEV (reference sequence). CDR3 length: 15 residues. Deletions cut 5 bases from V and 4 bases from J, with 16 bases between.

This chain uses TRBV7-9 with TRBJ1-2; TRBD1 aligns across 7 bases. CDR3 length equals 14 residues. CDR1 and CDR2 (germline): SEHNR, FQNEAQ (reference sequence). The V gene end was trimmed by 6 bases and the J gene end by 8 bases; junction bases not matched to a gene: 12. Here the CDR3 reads CASSLGTARNGYTF. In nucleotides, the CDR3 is TGTGCCAGCAGTCTCGGGACAGCCCGCAACGGCTACACCTTC.

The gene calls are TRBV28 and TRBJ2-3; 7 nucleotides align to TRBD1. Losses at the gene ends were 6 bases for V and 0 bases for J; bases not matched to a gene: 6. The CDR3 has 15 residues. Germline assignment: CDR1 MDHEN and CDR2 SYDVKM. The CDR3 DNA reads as TGTGCCAGCAGCGTAGACAGGGCTAGCACAGATACGCAGTATTTT. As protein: CASSVDRASTDTQYF.

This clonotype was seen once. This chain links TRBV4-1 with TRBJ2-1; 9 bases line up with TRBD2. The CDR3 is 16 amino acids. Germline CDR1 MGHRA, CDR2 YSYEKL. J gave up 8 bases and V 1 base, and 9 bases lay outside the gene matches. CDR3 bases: TGCGCCAGCAGCCAAGTCTCAGCGGGAGGTAGCCATGAGCAGTTCTTC. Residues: CASSQVSAGGSHEQFF.

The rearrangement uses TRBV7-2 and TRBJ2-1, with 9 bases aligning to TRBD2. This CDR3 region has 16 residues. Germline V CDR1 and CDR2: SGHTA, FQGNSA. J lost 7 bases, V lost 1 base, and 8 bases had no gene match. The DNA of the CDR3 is TGTGCCAGCAGCTTAGACCTAGCGGGATTTAGTAATGAGCAGTTCTTC. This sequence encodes CASSLDLAGFSNEQFF.

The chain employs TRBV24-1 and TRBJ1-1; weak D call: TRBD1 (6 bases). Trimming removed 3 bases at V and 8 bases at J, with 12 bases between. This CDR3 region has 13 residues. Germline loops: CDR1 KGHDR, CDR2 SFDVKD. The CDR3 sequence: CATSDGQTQEAFF. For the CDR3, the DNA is TGTGCCACCAGTGATGGACAGACGCAAGAAGCTTTCTTT.

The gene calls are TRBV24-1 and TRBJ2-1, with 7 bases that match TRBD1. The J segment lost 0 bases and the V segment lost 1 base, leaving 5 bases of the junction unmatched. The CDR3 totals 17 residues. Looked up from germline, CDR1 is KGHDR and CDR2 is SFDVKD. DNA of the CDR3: TGTGCCACCAGTGATTTAGACAGGGATAGCTCCTACAATGAGCAGTTCTTC. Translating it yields CATSDLDRDSSYNEQFF.

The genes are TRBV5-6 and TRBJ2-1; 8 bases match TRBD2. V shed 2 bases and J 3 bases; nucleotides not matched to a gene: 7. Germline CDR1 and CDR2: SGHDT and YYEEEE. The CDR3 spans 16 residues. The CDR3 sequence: CASSFLAGPFYNEQFF. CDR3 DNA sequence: TGTGCCAGCAGCTTTCTAGCGGGCCCATTCTACAATGAGCAGTTCTTC.

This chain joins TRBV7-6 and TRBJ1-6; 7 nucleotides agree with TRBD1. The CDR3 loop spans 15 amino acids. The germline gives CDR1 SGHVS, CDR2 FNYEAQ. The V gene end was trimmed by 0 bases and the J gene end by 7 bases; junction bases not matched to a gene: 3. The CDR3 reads CASSLAGQSNSPLHF. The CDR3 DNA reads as TGTGCCAGCAGCTTAGCGGGACAGTCCAATTCACCCCTCCACTTT.

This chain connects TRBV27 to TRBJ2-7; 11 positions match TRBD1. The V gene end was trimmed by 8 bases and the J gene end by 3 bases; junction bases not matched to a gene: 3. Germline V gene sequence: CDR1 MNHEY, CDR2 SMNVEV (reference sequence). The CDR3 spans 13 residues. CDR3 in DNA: TGTGCCAGCGGGACAGGGGGAATCTACGAGCAGTACTTC. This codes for CASGTGGIYEQYF.

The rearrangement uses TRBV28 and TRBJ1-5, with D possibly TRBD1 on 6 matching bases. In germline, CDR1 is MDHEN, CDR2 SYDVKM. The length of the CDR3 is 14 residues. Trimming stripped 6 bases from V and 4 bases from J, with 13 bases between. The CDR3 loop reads CASSPDSLNQPQHF. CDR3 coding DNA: TGTGCCAGCAGCCCGGACAGCTTGAATCAGCCCCAGCATTTT.

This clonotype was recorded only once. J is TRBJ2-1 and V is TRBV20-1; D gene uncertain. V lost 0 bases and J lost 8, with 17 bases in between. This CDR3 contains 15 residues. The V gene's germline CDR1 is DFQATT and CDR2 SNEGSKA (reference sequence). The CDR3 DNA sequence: TGCAGTGCTAGAGATTTGGCTGGCGCTATTGATGAGCAGTTCTTC. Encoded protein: CSARDLAGAIDEQFF.

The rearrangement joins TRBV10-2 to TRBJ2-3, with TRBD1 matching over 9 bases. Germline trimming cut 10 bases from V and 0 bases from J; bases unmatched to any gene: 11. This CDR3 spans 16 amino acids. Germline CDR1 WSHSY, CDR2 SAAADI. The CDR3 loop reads CATEETGGGSTDTQYF. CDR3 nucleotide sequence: TGCGCCACCGAGGAAACAGGGGGCGGAAGCACAGATACGCAGTATTTT.